The 16 T cell receptor beta chains below come from one sample, sequenced in a study of cytomegalovirus exposure and HLA in healthy donors. This PCR relied on a set of 60 Vbeta primers and 13 Jbeta primers. Sequenced by immunoSEQ multiplex PCR; TCRdb stores in-frame clones only, minus some. The table records about 280,000 clones, roughly 89% of them present only once. The sequenced material came from PBMCs. These receptors were taken from a woman aged 18 to 35 in good health and CMV-seronegative.

The chain links TRBV7-9 to TRBJ2-2; TRBD1 matches 8 bases. V was pared by 0 bases and J by 4 bases, with 4 bases of the junction left unmatched. The CDR3 has 16 amino acids. Germline assignment: CDR1 SEHNR and CDR2 FQNEAQ (reference sequence). CDR3 coding DNA: TGTGCCAGCAGCTTAGCGGCAGGGGGCATCACCGGGGAGCTGTTTTTT. Protein: CASSLAAGGITGELFF.

The rearrangement uses TRBV5-4 and TRBJ2-5; the match to TRBD2 covers 11 bases. V shed 3 bases and J 1 base; nucleotides not matched to a gene: 8. Germline V gives CDR1 SGHNT, CDR2 YYREEE (reference sequence). CDR3 length: 17 residues. The CDR3 sequence is CASSSEASGGLQETQYF. The DNA for the CDR3 is TGTGCCAGCAGCTCCGAGGCTAGCGGGGGGCTCCAAGAGACCCAGTACTTC.

This sequence joins TRBV19 and TRBJ1-5; D ambiguous. The germline V gene encodes CDR1 LNHDA and CDR2 SQIVND (reference sequence). V lost 3 bases, J lost 3 bases, and 6 bases lay in between. The CDR3 runs to 13 residues. CDR3 amino acids: CASSMGVNQPQHF. The CDR3 DNA sequence: TGTGCCAGTAGTATGGGAGTCAATCAGCCCCAGCATTTT. The entire variable domain, with the rest obtained from reference TRBV19 and TRBJ1-5, is as follows: DGGITQSPKYLFRKEGQNVTLSCEQNLNHDAMYWYRQDPGQGLRLIYYSQIVNDFQKGDIAEGYSVSREKKESFPLTVTSAQKNPTAFYLCASSMGVNQPQHFGDGTRLSIL.

J is TRBJ1-1 and V is TRBV7-8; 7 nucleotides line up with TRBD1. Per the germline V gene, CDR1 is SGHVS and CDR2 is FQNEAQ. The J segment lost 0 bases and the V segment lost 6 bases, leaving 10 bases of the junction unmatched. There are 16 residues in the CDR3. This chain's CDR3 is CASSQQTGAVNTEAFF. The DNA for the CDR3 is TGTGCCAGCAGTCAACAAACAGGGGCTGTGAACACTGAAGCTTTCTTT.

The J gene is TRBJ2-5, the V gene TRBV6-5; D is uncertain. The germline V gene encodes CDR1 MNHEY and CDR2 SVGAGI. CDR3 length: 14 residues. Between the trimmed V and J ends, which lost 0 bases and 4 bases, there was a span of 9 bases. The CDR3 sequence: CASSYSNSPETQYF. In DNA, the CDR3 is TGTGCCAGCAGTTACTCGAACTCTCCAGAGACCCAGTACTTC.

This chain joins TRBV28 and TRBJ2-7; D may be TRBD2 (7 bases). The CDR3 covers 16 residues. V was pared by 5 bases and J by 1 base, with 18 bases between. Germline V gene data show CDR1 as MDHEN and CDR2 as SYDVKM. CDR3 in DNA: TGTGCCAGCAGTGGGGGGGCCCACAGCGGATCCTACGAGCAGTACTTC. It encodes CASSGGAHSGSYEQYF.

J is TRBJ1-1 and V is TRBV5-6; 8 nucleotides match TRBD1. V lost 3 bases and J lost 8; bases outside the gene matches: 15. This CDR3 has 16 amino acids. Per germline, CDR1 SGHDT and CDR2 YYEEEE. The CDR3: CASSSPPWQGAEEAFF. In nucleotides, the CDR3 is TGTGCCAGCAGCTCACCCCCATGGCAGGGGGCCGAAGAAGCTTTCTTT.

The chain uses TRBV14 and TRBJ2-3; D might be TRBD1 (6 bases). The germline gives CDR1 SGHDN, CDR2 FVKESK. The V gene lost 1 base and the J gene lost 0 bases, with 11 bases spanning the gap. This CDR3 is built from 16 residues. The CDR3 sequence is CASSQVQGKSTDTQYF. The CDR3 DNA follows: TGTGCCAGCAGCCAAGTGCAGGGGAAGAGCACAGATACGCAGTATTTT.

J is TRBJ2-3 and V is TRBV30; TRBD2 matches 8 bases. Germline values: CDR1 GTSNPN, CDR2 SVGIG (reference sequence). This CDR3 spans 14 amino acids. V trimming: 4 bases; J trimming: 0 bases; junction bases outside the gene matches: 3. CDR3 protein: CAWKLAESTDTQYF. In DNA form, the CDR3 reads TGTGCCTGGAAACTAGCGGAGAGCACAGATACGCAGTATTTT.

The J gene is TRBJ2-7, the V gene TRBV4-2; 9 bases agree with TRBD2. The CDR3 has 17 amino acids. CDR1 and CDR2 (germline): LGHNA, YNFKEQ. Trimming removed 0 bases from V and 7 bases from J; junction bases left unmatched: 13. CDR3 coding DNA: TGTGCCAGCAGCCAAGATTGGGCGGGGGGGCCGGGATGGGAGCAGTACTTC. It translates to CASSQDWAGGPGWEQYF.

The chain has TRBV2 and TRBJ1-1, with D unresolved. V was trimmed by 7 bases and J by 2 bases, leaving 11 bases between them. The CDR3 extends over 13 amino acids. CDR1 and CDR2 from the germline V gene are SNHLY and FYNNEI. CDR3 sequence: CASISGVNTEAFF. CDR3 coding DNA: TGTGCCAGCATCTCCGGGGTTAACACTGAAGCTTTCTTT.

Concerning this clone: A junction boundary mismatches the germline segment, possibly from a read error. The CDR3 region is CSSSLTGTPGHGGYTF. For the CDR3, the DNA is TGTTCCAGCAGCTTGACAGGGACGCCAGGTCATGGTGGCTACACCTTC. The gene calls are TRBV7-9 and TRBJ1-2; 7 positions agree with TRBD1. This CDR3 contains 16 residues. Germline loops: CDR1 SEHNR, CDR2 FQNEAQ (reference sequence).

The chain is built from TRBV5-1 and TRBJ2-3; D not resolved. Germline-derived CDR1 and CDR2 are SGHRS and YFSETQ. There are 13 residues in the CDR3. Trimming removed 7 bases at V and 4 bases at J, with 13 bases between. The CDR3 DNA is TGCGCCAGCTCGCGTTACGCCGCAGATACGCAGTATTTT. It translates to CASSRYAADTQYF.

The rearrangement uses TRBV5-4 and TRBJ1-3, with D unresolved. The germline V gene has CDR1 SGHNT and CDR2 YYREEE (reference sequence). V was cut by 1 base and J by 8 bases, with 10 bases left in between. The length of the CDR3 is 13 residues. Written as DNA, the CDR3 is TGTGCCAGCAGCTTGTATGCGGGCGACACCATATATTTT. Translating gives CASSLYAGDTIYF.

The chain joins TRBV4-2 to TRBJ2-7; 9 nucleotides align to TRBD2. The J call is uncertain, as TRBJ2-1 better fits the DNA end. The CDR3 is made up of 16 amino acids. CDR1 is LGHNA, CDR2 YNFKEQ, per germline. CDR3 DNA sequence: TGTGCCAGCAGCCAAGGTAGCGGGGGTCCCTACAATGAGCAGTTCTTC. Protein sequence: CASSQGSGGPYNEQFF.

This clone has just a few counts. The gene calls are TRBV10-2 and TRBJ2-1; 10 bases align to TRBD2. Germline loops: CDR1 WSHSY, CDR2 SAAADI. Losses at the gene ends were 0 bases for V and 10 bases for J; bases not matched to a gene: 15. The CDR3 contains 18 residues. In nucleotides, the CDR3 is TGCGCCAGCAGTGAGTCGATCTCGGCAAGCGGGGGGGCGGACGAGCAGTTCTTC. Amino acids: CASSESISASGGADEQFF.